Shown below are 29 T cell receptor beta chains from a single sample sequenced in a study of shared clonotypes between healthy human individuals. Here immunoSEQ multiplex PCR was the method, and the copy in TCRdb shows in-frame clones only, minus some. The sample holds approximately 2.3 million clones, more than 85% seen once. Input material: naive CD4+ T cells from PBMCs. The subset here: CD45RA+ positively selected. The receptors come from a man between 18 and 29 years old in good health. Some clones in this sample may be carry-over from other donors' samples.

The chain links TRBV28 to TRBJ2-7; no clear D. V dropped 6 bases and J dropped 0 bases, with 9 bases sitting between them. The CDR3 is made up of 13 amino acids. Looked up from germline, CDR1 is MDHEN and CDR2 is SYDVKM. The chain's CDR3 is CASRSHYSYEQYF. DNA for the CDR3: TGTGCCAGCAGATCACATTACTCCTACGAGCAGTACTTC. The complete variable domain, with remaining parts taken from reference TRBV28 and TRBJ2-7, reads DVKVTQSSRYLVKRTGEKVFLECVQDMDHENMFWYRQDPGLGLRLIYFSYDVKMKEKGDIPEGYSVSREKKERFSLILESASTNQTSMYLCASRSHYSYEQYFGPGTRLTVT.

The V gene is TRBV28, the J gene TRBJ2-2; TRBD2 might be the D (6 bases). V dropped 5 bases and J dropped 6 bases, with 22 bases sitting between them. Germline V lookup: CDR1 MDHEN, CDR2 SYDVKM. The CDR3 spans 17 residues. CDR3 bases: TGTGCCAGCAGTCCCTCTCGTCCCGGGAGTCGAGCCGGGGAGCTGTTTTTT. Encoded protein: CASSPSRPGSRAGELFF.

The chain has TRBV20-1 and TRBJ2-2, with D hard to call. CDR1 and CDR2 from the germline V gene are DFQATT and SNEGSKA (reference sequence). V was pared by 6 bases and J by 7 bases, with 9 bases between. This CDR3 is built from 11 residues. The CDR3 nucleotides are TGCAGTGCCAGCTCCATCGGGGAGCTGTTTTTT. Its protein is CSASSIGELFF.

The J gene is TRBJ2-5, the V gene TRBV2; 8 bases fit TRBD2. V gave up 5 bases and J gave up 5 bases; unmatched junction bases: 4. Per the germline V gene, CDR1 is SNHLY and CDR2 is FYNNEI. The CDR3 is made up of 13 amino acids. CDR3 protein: CASSLAGLETQYF. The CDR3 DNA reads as TGTGCCAGCAGTTTAGCGGGACTGGAGACCCAGTACTTC.

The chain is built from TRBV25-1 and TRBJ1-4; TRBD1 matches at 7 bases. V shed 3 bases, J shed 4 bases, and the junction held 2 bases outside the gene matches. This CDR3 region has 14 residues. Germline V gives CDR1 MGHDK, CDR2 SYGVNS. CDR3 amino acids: CASSDQGGNEKLFF. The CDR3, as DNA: TGTGCCAGCAGTGACCAGGGGGGTAATGAAAAACTGTTTTTT.

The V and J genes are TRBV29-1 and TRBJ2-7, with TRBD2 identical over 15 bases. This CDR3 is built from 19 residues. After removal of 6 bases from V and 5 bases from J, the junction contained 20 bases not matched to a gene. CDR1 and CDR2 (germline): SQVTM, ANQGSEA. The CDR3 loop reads CSVDKTGPGTSGRFDEQYF. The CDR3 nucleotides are TGCAGCGTAGATAAAACAGGCCCTGGGACTAGCGGGAGGTTCGACGAGCAGTACTTC.

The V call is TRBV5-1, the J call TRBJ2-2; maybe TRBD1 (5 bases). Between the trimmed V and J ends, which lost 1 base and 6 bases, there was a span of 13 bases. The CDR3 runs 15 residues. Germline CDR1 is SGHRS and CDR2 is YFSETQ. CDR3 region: CASSLQQAGSGELFF. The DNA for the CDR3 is TGCGCCAGCAGCTTGCAACAGGCTGGTTCCGGGGAGCTGTTTTTT.

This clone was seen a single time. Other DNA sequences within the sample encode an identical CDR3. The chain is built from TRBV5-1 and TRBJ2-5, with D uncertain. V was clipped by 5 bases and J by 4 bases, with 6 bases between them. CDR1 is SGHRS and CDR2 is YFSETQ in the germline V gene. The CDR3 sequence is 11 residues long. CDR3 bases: TGCGCCAGCAGAGGTGGAGAGACCCAGTACTTC. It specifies CASRGGETQYF.

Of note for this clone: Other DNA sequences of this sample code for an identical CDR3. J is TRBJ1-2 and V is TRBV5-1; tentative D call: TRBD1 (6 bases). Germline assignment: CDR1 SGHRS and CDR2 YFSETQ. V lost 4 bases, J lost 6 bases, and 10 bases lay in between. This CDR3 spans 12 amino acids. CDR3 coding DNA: TGCGCCAGCAGCCCACAGGGCCATGGCTACACCTTC. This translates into CASSPQGHGYTF. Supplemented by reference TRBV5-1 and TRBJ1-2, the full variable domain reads KAGVTQTPRYLIKTRGQQVTLSCSPISGHRSVSWYQQTPGQGLQFLFEYFSETQRNKGNFPGRFSGRQFSNSRSEMNVSTLELGDSALYLCASSPQGHGYTFGSGTRLTVV.

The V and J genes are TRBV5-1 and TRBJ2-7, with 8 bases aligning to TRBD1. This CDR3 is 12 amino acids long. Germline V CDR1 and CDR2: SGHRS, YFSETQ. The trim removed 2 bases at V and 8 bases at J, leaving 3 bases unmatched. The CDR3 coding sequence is TGCGCCAGCAGCTTAGACAGGGGTAAGCAGTACTTC. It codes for CASSLDRGKQYF.

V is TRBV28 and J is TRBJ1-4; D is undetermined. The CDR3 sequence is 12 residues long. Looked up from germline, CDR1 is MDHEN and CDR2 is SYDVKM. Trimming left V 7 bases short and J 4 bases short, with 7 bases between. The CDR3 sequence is CASKGFNEKLFF. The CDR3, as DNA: TGTGCCAGCAAAGGGTTTAATGAAAAACTGTTTTTT.

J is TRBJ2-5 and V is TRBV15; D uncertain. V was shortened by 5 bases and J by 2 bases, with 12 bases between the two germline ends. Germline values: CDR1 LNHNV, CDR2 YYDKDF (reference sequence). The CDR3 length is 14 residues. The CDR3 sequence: CATSPTLLQETQYF. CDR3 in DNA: TGTGCCACCAGCCCGACTCTACTACAAGAGACCCAGTACTTC.

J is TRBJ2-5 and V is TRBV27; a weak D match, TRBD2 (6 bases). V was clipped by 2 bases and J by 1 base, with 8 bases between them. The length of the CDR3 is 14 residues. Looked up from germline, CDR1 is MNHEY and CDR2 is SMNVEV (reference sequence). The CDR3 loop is CASSLAGLQETQYF. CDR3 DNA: TGTGCCAGCAGTTTAGCGGGACTCCAAGAGACCCAGTACTTC.

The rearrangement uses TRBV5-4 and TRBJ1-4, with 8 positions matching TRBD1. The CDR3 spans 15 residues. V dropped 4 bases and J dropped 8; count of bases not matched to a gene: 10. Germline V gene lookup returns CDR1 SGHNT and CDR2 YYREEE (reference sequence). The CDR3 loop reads CASSTSGGAGEKLFF. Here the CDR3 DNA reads TGTGCCAGCAGCACCTCAGGGGGCGCTGGGGAAAAACTGTTTTTT.

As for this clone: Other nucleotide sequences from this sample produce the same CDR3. The CDR3 DNA sequence: TGTGCCAGCAGTTCCGGACAAGCAACTAATGAAAAACTGTTTTTT. This codes for CASSSGQATNEKLFF. The chain is built from TRBV28 and TRBJ1-4; possible D gene TRBD1, 5 bases. Germline V lookup: CDR1 MDHEN, CDR2 SYDVKM. The CDR3 spans 15 residues. The V gene lost 4 bases and the J gene lost 0 bases, with 9 bases spanning the gap. Filled out from reference TRBV28 and TRBJ1-4, the complete variable domain reads DVKVTQSSRYLVKRTGEKVFLECVQDMDHENMFWYRQDPGLGLRLIYFSYDVKMKEKGDIPEGYSVSREKKERFSLILESASTNQTSMYLCASSSGQATNEKLFFGSGTQLSVL.

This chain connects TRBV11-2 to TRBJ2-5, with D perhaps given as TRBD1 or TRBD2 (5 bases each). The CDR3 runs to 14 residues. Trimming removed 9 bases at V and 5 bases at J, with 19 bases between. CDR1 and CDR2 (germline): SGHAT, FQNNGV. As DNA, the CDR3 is TGTGCCAGTACGGCCGTGCAGGGCGGGGAGACCCAGTACTTC. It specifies CASTAVQGGETQYF.

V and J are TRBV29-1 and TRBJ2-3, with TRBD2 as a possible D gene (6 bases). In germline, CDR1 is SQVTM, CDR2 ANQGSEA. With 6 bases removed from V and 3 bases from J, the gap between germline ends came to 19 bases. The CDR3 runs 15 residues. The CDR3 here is CSVRKYTGGTDTQYF. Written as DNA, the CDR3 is TGCAGCGTGAGAAAATACACTGGGGGGACAGATACGCAGTATTTT.

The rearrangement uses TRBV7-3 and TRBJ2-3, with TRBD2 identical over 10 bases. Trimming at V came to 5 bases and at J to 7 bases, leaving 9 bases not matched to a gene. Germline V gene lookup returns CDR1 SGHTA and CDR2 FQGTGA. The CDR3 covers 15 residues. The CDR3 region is CASSPSGSASNTQYF. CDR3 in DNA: TGTGCCAGCAGCCCTAGCGGGAGTGCCTCAAATACGCAGTATTTT.

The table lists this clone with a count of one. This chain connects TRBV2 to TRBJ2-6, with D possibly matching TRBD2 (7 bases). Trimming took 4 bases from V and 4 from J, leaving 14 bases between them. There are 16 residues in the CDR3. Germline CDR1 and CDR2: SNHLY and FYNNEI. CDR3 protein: CASSVLGGPGANVLTF. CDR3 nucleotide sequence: TGTGCCAGCAGTGTGTTGGGGGGGCCCGGGGCCAACGTCCTGACTTTC.

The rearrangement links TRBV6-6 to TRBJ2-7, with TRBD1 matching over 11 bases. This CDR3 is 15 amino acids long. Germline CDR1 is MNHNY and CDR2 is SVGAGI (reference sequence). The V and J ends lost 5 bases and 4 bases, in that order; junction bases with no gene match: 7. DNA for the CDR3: TGTGCCAGCAGTCACGGACAGGGGGCTATGTACGAGCAGTACTTC. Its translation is CASSHGQGAMYEQYF.

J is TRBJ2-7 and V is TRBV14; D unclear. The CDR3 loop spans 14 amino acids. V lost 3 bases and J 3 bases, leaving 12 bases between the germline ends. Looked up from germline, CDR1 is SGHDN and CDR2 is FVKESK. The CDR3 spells CASSQFLRNYEQYF. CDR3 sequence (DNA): TGTGCCAGCAGCCAGTTTCTAAGAAACTACGAGCAGTACTTC.

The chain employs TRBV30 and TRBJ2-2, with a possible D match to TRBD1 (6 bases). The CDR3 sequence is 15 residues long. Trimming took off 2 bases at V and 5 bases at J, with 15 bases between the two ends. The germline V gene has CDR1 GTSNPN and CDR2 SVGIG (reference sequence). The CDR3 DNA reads TGTGCCTGGAGTAGATCCGGGACACTTACCGGGGAGCTGTTTTTT. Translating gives CAWSRSGTLTGELFF.

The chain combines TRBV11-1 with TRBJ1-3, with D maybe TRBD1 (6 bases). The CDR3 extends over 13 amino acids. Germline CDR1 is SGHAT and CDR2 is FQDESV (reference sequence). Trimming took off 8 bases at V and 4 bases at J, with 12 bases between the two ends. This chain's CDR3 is CASRNRVGNTIYF. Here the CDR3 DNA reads TGTGCCAGCCGGAACAGGGTCGGAAACACCATATATTTT.

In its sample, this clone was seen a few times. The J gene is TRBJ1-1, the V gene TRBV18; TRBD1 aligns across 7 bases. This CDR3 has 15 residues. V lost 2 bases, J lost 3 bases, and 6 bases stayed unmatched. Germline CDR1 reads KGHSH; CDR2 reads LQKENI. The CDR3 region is CASSPTTGEDTEAFF. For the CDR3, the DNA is TGTGCCAGCTCACCAACTACAGGGGAGGACACTGAAGCTTTCTTT.

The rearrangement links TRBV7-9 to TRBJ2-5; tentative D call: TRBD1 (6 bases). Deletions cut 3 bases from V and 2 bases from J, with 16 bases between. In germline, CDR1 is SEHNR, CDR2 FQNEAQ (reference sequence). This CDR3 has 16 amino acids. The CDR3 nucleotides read TGTGCCAGCAGCTTCGGACAGACTCGACGACAAGAGACCCAGTACTTC. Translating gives CASSFGQTRRQETQYF.

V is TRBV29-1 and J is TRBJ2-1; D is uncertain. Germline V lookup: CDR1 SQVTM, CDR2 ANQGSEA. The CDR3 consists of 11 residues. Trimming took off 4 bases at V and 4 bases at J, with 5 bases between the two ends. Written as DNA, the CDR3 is TGCAGCGTTGCCAGTTACAATGAGCAGTTCTTC. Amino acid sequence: CSVASYNEQFF.

The CDR3 protein is CASRPRGSSYNEQFF. For the CDR3, the DNA is TGTGCCAGTAGACCTCGCGGGAGCTCCTACAATGAGCAGTTCTTC. The chain employs TRBV19 and TRBJ2-1, with TRBD2 matching 7 bases. This CDR3 is 15 amino acids long. The V segment lost 6 bases and the J segment 0 bases; nucleotides outside the gene matches: 5. The germline V gene encodes CDR1 LNHDA and CDR2 SQIVND (reference sequence).

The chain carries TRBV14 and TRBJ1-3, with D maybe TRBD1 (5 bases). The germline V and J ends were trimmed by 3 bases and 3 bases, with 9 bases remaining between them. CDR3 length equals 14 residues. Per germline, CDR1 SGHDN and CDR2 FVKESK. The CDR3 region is CASSHRAIGNTIYF. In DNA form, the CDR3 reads TGTGCCAGCAGCCACAGGGCCATTGGAAACACCATATATTTT.

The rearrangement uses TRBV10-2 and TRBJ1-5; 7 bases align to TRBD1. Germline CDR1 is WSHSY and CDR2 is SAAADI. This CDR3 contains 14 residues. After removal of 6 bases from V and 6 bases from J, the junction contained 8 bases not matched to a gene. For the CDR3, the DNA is TGCGCCAGCAGCCAAGACAGGGCCGGTCAGCCCCAGCATTTT. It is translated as CASSQDRAGQPQHF.